The T cell receptor beta chain under discussion was sequenced for a study of blood T cells in healthy people across ages. General observations from the study: TCR beta diversity per million T cells fell roughly linearly with age.

Primers used in a second PCR of roughly 6 to 12 cycles were a sample-barcoded 5' primer and a J-beta primer mix. TCRdb re-derived calls from the 5' RACE reads in MiXCR, one entry per CDR3 protein. The sample shows fewer than 950,000 distinct CDR3 sequences, 35% to 40% of them seen only once. Germline V gene data show CDR1 as SGHRS and CDR2 as YFSETQ. The CDR3 runs 15 residues. The V and J ends lost 4 bases and 8 bases respectively, with 21 bases between them. In its sample, this clonotype was seen a few times. Its target is unknown. The chain uses TRBV5-1 and TRBJ1-2; possibly TRBD1 for D (5 bases). Sequencing was carried out using blood. The origin of this receptor is a man younger than 35 in good health. The CDR3 reads CASSDARAGRSGYTF. DNA for the CDR3: TGCGCCAGCAGCGATGCGAGGGCAGGGCGATCGGGCTACACCTTC.